The 25 T cell receptor beta chains listed next were all sequenced from one sample in a study of T cells in Graves' hyperthyroidism and ophthalmopathy. Researchers amplified the TCR beta CDR3 regions from RNA transcripts. The HTBI primer set was used in a first-round RT-PCR of the TCR CDR3. TCRdb itself ran the multiplex PCR reads through MiXCR, one entry per CDR3 protein. The table includes fewer than 350,000 distinct CDR3 sequences, 10% to 15% detected once. The sequenced material came from blood. These receptors were taken from a woman in her twenties or thirties with Graves' hyperthyroidism that later progressed to Graves' ophthalmopathy.

This clonotype has at least ten counts. This chain joins TRBV18 and TRBJ2-4; TRBD2 matches at 7 bases. CDR3 length: 14 amino acids. The ends lost 0 bases at V and 7 bases at J; junction bases unmatched: 3. In germline, CDR1 is KGHSH, CDR2 LQKENI. The chain's CDR3 is CASSPPGTKNIQYF. The CDR3 DNA reads TGTGCCAGCTCACCACCGGGGACTAAGAACATTCAGTACTTC. The entire variable domain, with the rest obtained from reference TRBV18 and TRBJ2-4, is as follows: NAGVMQNPRHLVRRRGQEARLRCSPMKGHSHVYWYRQLPEEGLKFMVYLQKENIIDESGMPKERFSAEFPKEGPSILRIQQVVRGDSAAYFCASSPPGTKNIQYFGAGTRLSVL.

This clonotype has ten or more counts. The CDR3 nucleotides are TGCAGTGCGCAGACTAGCGGGAAATACATTCAGTACTTC. Translating it yields CSAQTSGKYIQYF. V and J are TRBV20-1 and TRBJ2-4, with 11 bases identical to TRBD2. Germline V gene data show CDR1 as DFQATT and CDR2 as SNEGSKA (reference sequence). The CDR3 loop spans 13 amino acids. The V segment lost 6 bases and the J segment 8 bases; nucleotides outside the gene matches: 6.

This clonotype was counted many times. The rearrangement uses TRBV7-2 and TRBJ2-1; D perhaps matches TRBD2 (5 bases). Deletions cut 6 bases from V and 11 bases from J, with 14 bases between. The V gene's germline CDR1 is SGHTA and CDR2 FQGNSA. The CDR3 contains 12 residues. The CDR3 is CASSREREKQFF. The DNA of the CDR3 is TGTGCCAGCAGTCGAGAGAGGGAAAAGCAGTTCTTC. Complete variable domain (other parts from reference TRBV7-2 and TRBJ2-1): GAGVSQSPSNKVTEKGKDVELRCDPISGHTALYWYRQSLGQGLEFLIYFQGNSAPDKSGLPSDRFSAERTGGSVSTLTIQRTQQEDSAVYLCASSREREKQFFGPGTRLTVL.

Remarks on this clonotype: Mismatch with germline at one junction end may stem from a read error. The chain recombines TRBV27 with TRBJ1-1; 7 nucleotides align to TRBD1. CDR1 is MNHEY, CDR2 SMNVEV, per germline (reference sequence). The CDR3 consists of 13 residues. The chain's CDR3 is CGSNGGGSRVAFF. The CDR3 DNA follows: TGTGGCAGCAATGGAGGGGGCTCCCGCGTGGCTTTCTTT.

The table lists this clonotype with many counts. The V and J genes are TRBV4-3 and TRBJ1-2; perhaps TRBD1 as D (5 bases). The CDR3 has 15 amino acids. Germline V CDR1 and CDR2: LGHNA, YSLEER. Deletions cut 0 bases from V and 7 bases from J, with 15 bases between. CDR3 DNA: TGCGCCAGCAGCCAAGATAGGAGGGCAGGGTCTGGCTACACCTTC. Amino acid sequence: CASSQDRRAGSGYTF.

The chain is built from TRBV6-2 or TRBV6-3 and TRBJ2-3, with 9 bases fitting TRBD2. The ends lost 6 bases at V and 4 bases at J; junction bases unmatched: 8. CDR1 is MNHEY and CDR2 is SVGEGT in the germline V gene. This CDR3 is built from 15 residues. Here the CDR3 reads CASRSLAGGADTQYF. Written as DNA, the CDR3 is TGTGCCAGCAGAAGCCTCGCGGGAGGGGCAGATACGCAGTATTTT.

This rearrangement joins TRBV19 to TRBJ2-3, with TRBD1 as a possible D gene (6 bases). Germline-derived CDR1 and CDR2 are LNHDA and SQIVND (reference sequence). This CDR3 is built from 13 residues. V gave up 5 bases and J gave up 2 bases, with 8 bases separating them. In DNA form, the CDR3 reads TGTGCCAGTAGTTGGGACACCACAGATACGCAGTATTTT. Amino acids: CASSWDTTDTQYF.

This rearrangement joins TRBV6-1 to TRBJ2-5; D not certain. The CDR3 sequence is 14 residues long. CDR1 MNHNS and CDR2 SASEGT come from the germline V gene. V lost 7 bases, J lost 2 bases, and 14 bases lay in between. DNA for the CDR3: TGTGCCAGCAAGCTTGGCTGGAGACAAGAGACCCAGTACTTC. Translation: CASKLGWRQETQYF.

This chain uses TRBV4-1 with TRBJ2-7; TRBD1 agrees at 8 bases. Germline V CDR1 and CDR2: MGHRA, YSYEKL. V shed 3 bases, J shed 7 bases, and the junction held 8 bases outside the gene matches. This CDR3 is built from 14 residues. CDR3 sequence (DNA): TGCGCCAGCAGCCAGACAGGGGAACTGGGGGAGCAGTACTTC. Translated: CASSQTGELGEQYF.

The table lists this clonotype with many counts. The CDR3 nucleotides are TGTGCCACCAGCAGAGAGGGACTAGCGGGAGTTGGTGAGCAGTTCTTC. This encodes CATSREGLAGVGEQFF. This chain links TRBV15 with TRBJ2-1; 14 bases fit TRBD2. This CDR3 has 16 amino acids. J was trimmed by 9 bases and V by 0 bases; bases with no gene match: 4. The germline V gene has CDR1 LNHNV and CDR2 YYDKDF (reference sequence).

This clonotype was detected ten times or more. The chain is built from TRBV20-1 and TRBJ2-7; 7 bases align to TRBD1. V shed 2 bases, J shed 2 bases, and the junction held 6 bases outside the gene matches. CDR3 length: 14 residues. Germline-derived CDR1 and CDR2 are DFQATT and SNEGSKA (reference sequence). The CDR3 sequence is CSARTTGVTYEQYF. The CDR3 DNA reads as TGCAGTGCTAGAACTACAGGGGTAACCTACGAGCAGTACTTC.

This clonotype was counted between two and nine times. J is TRBJ2-3 and V is TRBV7-6, with 10 bases matching TRBD2. V gave up 0 bases and J gave up 5 bases; unmatched junction bases: 5. In germline, CDR1 is SGHVS, CDR2 FNYEAQ. This CDR3 region has 16 residues. The CDR3 reads CASSLASGRQLDTQYF. In DNA, the CDR3 is TGTGCCAGCAGCTTAGCTAGCGGGAGGCAGTTAGATACGCAGTATTTT.

The rearrangement links TRBV10-3 to TRBJ2-3, with D perhaps matching TRBD1 (6 bases). From germline, CDR1 is ENHRY and CDR2 SYGVKD. The CDR3 sequence is 11 residues long. Trimming took 4 bases from V and 10 from J, leaving 9 bases between them. CDR3 nucleotide sequence: TGTGCCATCAGTGGGGACACTCCGCAGTATTTT. Translation: CAISGDTPQYF.

CDR3: CASSSFEQETQYF. The CDR3 region has the DNA TGTGCCAGCAGTTCCTTTGAGCAAGAGACCCAGTACTTC. The rearrangement uses TRBV27 and TRBJ2-5; D not certain. The germline V and J ends were trimmed by 4 bases and 2 bases, with 8 bases remaining between them. The germline gives CDR1 MNHEY, CDR2 SMNVEV (reference sequence). The CDR3 covers 13 residues.

This clonotype occurred many times. CDR3 sequence: CASSGLAGPHNEQFF. CDR3 nucleotide sequence: TGTGCCAGCAGTGGACTAGCGGGCCCCCACAATGAGCAGTTCTTC. V is TRBV2 and J is TRBJ2-1; 10 positions match TRBD2. V shed 4 bases and J 5 bases; nucleotides not matched to a gene: 5. The length of the CDR3 is 15 residues. From germline, CDR1 is SNHLY and CDR2 FYNNEI.

The sample holds many counts of this clonotype. The chain couples TRBV7-9 to TRBJ2-1; possible D gene TRBD1, 6 bases. CDR3 length: 13 residues. Germline lookup yields CDR1 SEHNR and CDR2 FQNEAQ (reference sequence). V was cut by 8 bases and J by 6 bases, with 14 bases left in between. The DNA for the CDR3 is TGTGCCAGCTCCTTAAGGGGGTTCAATGAGCAGTTCTTC. It encodes CASSLRGFNEQFF.

This clonotype was observed at least ten times. V gene TRBV3-1 combines with J gene TRBJ2-2, with D perhaps TRBD2 (6 bases). The germline V gene has CDR1 LGHDT and CDR2 YNNKEL (reference sequence). Deletions cut 4 bases from V and 0 bases from J, with 9 bases between. This CDR3 has 15 residues. CDR3 residues: CASSRGGTNTGELFF. CDR3 nucleotide sequence: TGTGCCAGCAGCCGGGGCGGGACGAACACCGGGGAGCTGTTTTTT.

The sample holds many counts of this clonotype. V and J are TRBV2 and TRBJ2-1; unclear D gene. The germline V and J ends were trimmed by 7 bases and 5 bases, with 12 bases remaining between them. Per the germline V gene, CDR1 is SNHLY and CDR2 is FYNNEI. The CDR3 is 13 residues long. The chain's CDR3 is CASNLELDNEQFF. The CDR3 DNA follows: TGTGCCAGCAACCTCGAATTGGACAATGAGCAGTTCTTC.

This clonotype was recorded many times. The chain has TRBV10-3 and TRBJ2-5; 7 bases match TRBD2. Germline trimming cut 6 bases from V and 5 bases from J; bases unmatched to any gene: 12. The CDR3 covers 15 residues. The germline V gene encodes CDR1 ENHRY and CDR2 SYGVKD. The CDR3 here is CAISPEAGELETQYF. In nucleotides, the CDR3 is TGTGCCATCAGCCCGGAGGCGGGAGAGTTGGAGACCCAGTACTTC.

The chain uses TRBV28 and TRBJ2-7; 7 bases are shared with TRBD2. From germline, CDR1 is MDHEN and CDR2 SYDVKM. This CDR3 region has 18 residues. Germline trimming cut 6 bases from V and 2 bases from J; bases unmatched to any gene: 19. In DNA form, the CDR3 reads TGTGCCAGCAGCCCTCGATTAAGAACGGGAGGACTAACCTACGAGCAGTACTTC. Amino acid sequence: CASSPRLRTGGLTYEQYF.

For this clonotype: This may stem from a read error, because a much larger clone lies one nucleotide away. The chain carries TRBV6-2 or TRBV6-3 and TRBJ2-5; 8 positions match TRBD2. The CDR3 extends over 16 amino acids. CDR1 and CDR2 from the germline V gene are MNHEY and SVGEGT. The CDR3 loop is CANSSLGAGGSETQYF. Written as DNA, the CDR3 is TGTGCCAACAGTTCTTTGGGGGCGGGAGGATCAGAGACCCAGTACTTC.

This clonotype came up many times. The V call is TRBV28, the J call TRBJ2-3; no reliable D call. V was trimmed by 8 bases and J by 0 bases, leaving 18 bases between them. Germline V gives CDR1 MDHEN, CDR2 SYDVKM. The length of the CDR3 is 16 residues. CDR3 region: CASLTLASSSTDTQYF. CDR3 nucleotides: TGTGCCAGCCTCACCTTAGCCAGCTCTAGCACAGATACGCAGTATTTT.

The rearrangement uses TRBV7-2 and TRBJ2-1, with TRBD2 matching over 8 bases. The ends lost 5 bases at V and 12 bases at J; junction bases unmatched: 3. The germline V gene encodes CDR1 SGHTA and CDR2 FQGNSA. The CDR3 is 11 amino acids. CDR3 in amino acids: CASSAGTRQFF. CDR3 DNA sequence: TGTGCCAGCAGCGCCGGGACTAGGCAGTTCTTC.

The genes are TRBV6-1 and TRBJ1-1; tentatively, D is TRBD1 (5 bases). The CDR3 spans 13 residues. The V gene's germline CDR1 is MNHNS and CDR2 SASEGT. The V gene lost 6 bases and the J gene lost 4 bases, with 12 bases spanning the gap. The CDR3 spells CASRIGRGTEAFF. CDR3 bases: TGTGCCAGCAGGATAGGGAGGGGCACTGAAGCTTTCTTT.

This clonotype occurred many times. The V call is TRBV28, the J call TRBJ2-5, with D perhaps TRBD1 (5 bases). CDR1 MDHEN and CDR2 SYDVKM come from the germline V gene. V was clipped by 5 bases and J by 5 bases, with 15 bases between them. The CDR3 covers 14 residues. This chain's CDR3 is CASSPLGAGETQYF. In DNA, the CDR3 is TGTGCCAGCAGTCCACTTGGGGCAGGCGAGACCCAGTACTTC. The full variable domain, its missing parts supplied by reference TRBV28 and TRBJ2-5, is DVKVTQSSRYLVKRTGEKVFLECVQDMDHENMFWYRQDPGLGLRLIYFSYDVKMKEKGDIPEGYSVSREKKERFSLILESASTNQTSMYLCASSPLGAGETQYFGPGTRLLVL.